This entry describes one TCR beta chain. Its antigen is undetermined. This CDR3 spans 14 amino acids. The germline V gene has CDR1 ENHRY and CDR2 SYGVKD. Trimming took 6 bases from V and 1 from J; bases not matched to a gene: 3. This sample is drawn from a study of T cells after yellow fever vaccination. Study outcomes and limitations: Weaker overall, the secondary response nonetheless peaked faster (day 5 versus 15).

From the 5' RACE reads, TCRdb called clonotypes with MiXCR, one entry per CDR3 protein. The data show some 400,000 distinct CDR3 sequences, around 20% seen once. The chain links TRBV10-3 to TRBJ1-2, with 9 bases that match TRBD1. The source material was PBMCs, sampled before the yellow fever booster vaccination. The TCR comes from a man younger than 30 who received the YFV17D yellow fever vaccine. The CDR3 loop reads CAIRRQGDNYGYTF. CDR3 nucleotides: TGTGCCATCAGGCGACAGGGGGATAACTATGGCTACACCTTC.